This TCR beta chain is drawn from a study of T cell responses to AZD1222 COVID-19 vaccine. Regarding the study as a whole: None of the repertoires were sampled until the peak T cell response had passed. The donor group comprised mostly white British people and more females; the analysis possibly underestimated clonal diversity.

This clone was recorded once. The antigen remains unidentified. The germline CDR1 and CDR2 sequences are PRHDT and FYEKMQ (reference sequence). Trimming left V 5 bases short and J 1 base short, with 22 bases between. CDR3 length equals 18 residues. The table came from immunoSEQ multiplex PCR; TCRdb's copy has only in-frame clones and leaves some out. The sample gives 95,000 to 150,000 clones, around 89% of which show up once; roughly 10% is in the top ten. V usage is TRBV13 and J usage is TRBJ2-3, with D perhaps matching TRBD1 (6 bases). The TCR originated in an adult in good health. The sequenced sample was peripheral blood, obtained on day 0 of MenACWY control vaccination. CDR3 residues: CASSNTGLWATRTDTQYF. DNA for the CDR3: TGTGCCAGCAGCAACACAGGGTTGTGGGCGACACGCACAGATACGCAGTATTTT. Drawing the rest from reference TRBV13 and TRBJ2-3, the complete variable domain is AAGVIQSPRHLIKEKRETATLKCYPIPRHDTVYWYQQGPGQDPQFLISFYEKMQSDKGSIPDRFSAQQFSDYHSELNMSSLELGDSALYFCASSNTGLWATRTDTQYFGPGTRLTVL.